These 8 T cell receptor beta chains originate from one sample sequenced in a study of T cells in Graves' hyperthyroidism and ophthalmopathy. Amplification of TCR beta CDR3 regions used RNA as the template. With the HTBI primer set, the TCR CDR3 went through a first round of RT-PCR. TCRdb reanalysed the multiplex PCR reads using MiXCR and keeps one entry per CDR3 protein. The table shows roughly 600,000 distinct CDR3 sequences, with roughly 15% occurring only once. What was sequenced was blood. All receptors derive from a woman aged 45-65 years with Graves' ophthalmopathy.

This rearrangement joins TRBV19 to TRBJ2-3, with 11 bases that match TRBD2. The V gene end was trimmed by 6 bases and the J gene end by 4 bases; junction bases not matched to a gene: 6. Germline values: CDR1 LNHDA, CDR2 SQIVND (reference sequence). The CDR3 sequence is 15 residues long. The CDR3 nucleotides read TGTGCCAGTAGACCTACTAGCGGGAGACCAGATACGCAGTATTTT. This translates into CASRPTSGRPDTQYF.

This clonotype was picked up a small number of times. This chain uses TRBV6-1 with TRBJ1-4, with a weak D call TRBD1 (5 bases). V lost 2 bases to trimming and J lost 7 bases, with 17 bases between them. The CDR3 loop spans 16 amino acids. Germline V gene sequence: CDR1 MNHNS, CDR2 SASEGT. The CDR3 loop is CASSERPRAGFEKLFF. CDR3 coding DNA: TGTGCCAGCAGTGAACGACCCAGGGCTGGATTTGAAAAACTGTTTTTT.

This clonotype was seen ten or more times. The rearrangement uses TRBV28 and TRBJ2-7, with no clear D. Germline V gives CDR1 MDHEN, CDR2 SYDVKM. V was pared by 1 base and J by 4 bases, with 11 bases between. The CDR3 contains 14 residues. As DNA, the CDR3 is TGTGCCAGCAGTTTATCGTCAGGCGCGTACGAGCAGTACTTC. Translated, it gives CASSLSSGAYEQYF.

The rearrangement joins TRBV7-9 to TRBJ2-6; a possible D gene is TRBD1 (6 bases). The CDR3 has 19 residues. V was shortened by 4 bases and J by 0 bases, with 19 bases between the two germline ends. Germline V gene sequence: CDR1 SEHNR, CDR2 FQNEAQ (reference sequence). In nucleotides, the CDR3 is TGTGCCAGCAGCTCCTCGGACAGCAGAACACTCTCTGGGGCCAACGTCCTGACTTTC. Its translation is CASSSSDSRTLSGANVLTF. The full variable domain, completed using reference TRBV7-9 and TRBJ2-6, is DTGVSQNPRHKITKRGQNVTFRCDPISEHNRLYWYRQTLGQGPEFLTYFQNEAQLEKSRLLSDRFSAERPKGSFSTLEIQRTEQGDSAMYLCASSSSDSRTLSGANVLTFGAGSRLTVL.

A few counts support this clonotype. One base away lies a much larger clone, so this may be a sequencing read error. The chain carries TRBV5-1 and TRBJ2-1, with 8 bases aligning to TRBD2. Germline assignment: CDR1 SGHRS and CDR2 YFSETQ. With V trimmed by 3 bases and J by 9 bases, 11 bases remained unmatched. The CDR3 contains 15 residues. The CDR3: CASSSGAGLESEQFF. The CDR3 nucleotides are TGCGCCAGCAGCTCGGGGGCGGGACTAGAGAGTGAGCAGTTCTTC.

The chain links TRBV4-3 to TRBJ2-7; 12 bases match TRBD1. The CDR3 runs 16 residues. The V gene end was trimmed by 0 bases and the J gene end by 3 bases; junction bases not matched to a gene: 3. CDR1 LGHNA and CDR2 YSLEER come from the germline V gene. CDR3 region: CASSQEGQGADYEQYF. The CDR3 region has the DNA TGCGCCAGCAGCCAAGAGGGACAGGGGGCGGACTACGAGCAGTACTTC.

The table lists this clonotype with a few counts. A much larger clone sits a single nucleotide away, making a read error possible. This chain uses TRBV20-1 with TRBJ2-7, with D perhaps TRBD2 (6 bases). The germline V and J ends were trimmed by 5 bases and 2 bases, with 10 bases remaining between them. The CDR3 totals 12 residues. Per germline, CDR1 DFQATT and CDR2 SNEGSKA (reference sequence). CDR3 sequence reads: CSARERPYEQYF. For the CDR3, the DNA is TGCAGTGCTCGGGAGAGACCCTACGAGCAGTACTTC.

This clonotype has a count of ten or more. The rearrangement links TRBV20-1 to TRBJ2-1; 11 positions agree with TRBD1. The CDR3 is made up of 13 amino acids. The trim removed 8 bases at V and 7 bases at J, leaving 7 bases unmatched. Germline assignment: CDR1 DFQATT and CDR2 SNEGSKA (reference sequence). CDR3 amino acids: CSSGTGGGNEQFF. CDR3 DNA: TGCAGTTCCGGGACAGGGGGAGGAAATGAGCAGTTCTTC.